This entry features one T cell receptor (beta chain) sequence. The data derive from a study of blood T cell repertoires in COVID-19. At the level of the study: In each case, the material was cDNA or gDNA derived from T cells, B-cell-depleted T cells, or PBMCs.

Profiled with immunoSEQ multiplex PCR; TCRdb holds only in-frame clones, not every one. The repertoire consists of about 97,000 clones, with roughly 85% occurring once and the leading ten covering approximately 2%. With 5 bases removed from V and 2 bases from J, the gap between germline ends came to 13 bases. The germline gives CDR1 MDHEN, CDR2 SYDVKM. The CDR3 contains 14 residues. The chain carries TRBV28 and TRBJ2-7; possibly TRBD1 for D (6 bases). Input material: peripheral blood. The sequence derives from a woman in her 70s with active or convalescent COVID-19. The CDR3 protein is CASSPRTVPYEQYF. The CDR3 bases are TGTGCCAGCAGTCCGAGGACAGTCCCCTACGAGCAGTACTTC.